The source of this T cell receptor beta chain is a study of tumor-infiltrating lymphocytes in primary liver carcinoma. The wider study: The tumors, T1-T3 N0M0 lesions, were roughly 4.2 to 11 cm across. Findings of the study overall: Overlap in tumor-adjacent and tumor-blood pairs fell below that of tumor region pairs. Tumors reached a significantly greater top-250-clone fraction than blood did (p = 0.039).

Blood RNA came from unsorted whole blood; germline DNA was also extracted. At sampling, these chronic HBV carriers had received no treatment. This clonotype was detected many times. No antigen is known for it. A primer matching the constant region was used to make TCR beta cDNA from 500 ng of total RNA. Library construction for TCR beta comprised three nested multiplex PCR rounds performed with slightly modified ARM-PCR. TCRdb recomputed calls from the multiplex PCR reads with MiXCR, one row per CDR3 protein. The table has about 330,000 distinct CDR3 sequences, approximately 65% seen once. The sequenced sample was peripheral blood. The TCR sequence derives from a man between 35 and 55 years old with primary liver carcinoma and hepatitis B virus infection.

This CDR3 reads CASSLTGQYNEQFF. DNA of the CDR3: TGTGCCAGCAGCCTGACAGGGCAATACAATGAGCAGTTCTTC. The chain recombines TRBV6-5 with TRBJ2-1, with 7 bases matching TRBD1. The CDR3 runs 14 residues. Germline V CDR1 and CDR2: MNHEY, SVGAGI. With 6 bases clipped from V and 4 bases from J, the junction kept 6 bases outside the gene matches.